What follows describes a single T cell receptor beta chain. This record belongs to a study of metastatic and nonmetastatic thyroid tumors. Across the study: For malignant and benign thyroid patients, tumor or nodule tissue and blood were the sources whose repertoires were compared.

From the PCR reads, TCRdb re-called clones with MiXCR. Among 30,000 to 45,000 clones, under 30% were seen once, and the ten largest hold roughly 11%. Ahead of thyroid surgery, no patient had received treatment of any kind. The CDR3 covers 14 residues. The V and J ends lost 1 base and 3 bases respectively, with 9 bases between them. CDR1 is LGHDT, CDR2 YNNKEL, per germline (reference sequence). The chain carries TRBV3-1 and TRBJ1-2; maybe TRBD1 (5 bases). The sample taken for sequencing was blood. The sequence derives from a male donor with papillary thyroid cancer or a benign thyroid nodule (not recorded which). Some clones in this sample may be carry-over from other donors' samples. The CDR3 region is CASSQGRGDYGYTF. CDR3 coding DNA: TGTGCCAGCAGCCAAGGAAGGGGTGACTATGGCTACACCTTC.